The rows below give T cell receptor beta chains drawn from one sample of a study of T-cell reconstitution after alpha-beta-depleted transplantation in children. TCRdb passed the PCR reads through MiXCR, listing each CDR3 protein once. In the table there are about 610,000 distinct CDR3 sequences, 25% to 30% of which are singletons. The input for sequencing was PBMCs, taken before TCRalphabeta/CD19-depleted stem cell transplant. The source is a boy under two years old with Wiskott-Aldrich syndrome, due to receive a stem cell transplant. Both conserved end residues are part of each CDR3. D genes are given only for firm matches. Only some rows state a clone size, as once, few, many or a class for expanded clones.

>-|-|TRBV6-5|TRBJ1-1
CASSYWGRGRTEAFF
TGTGCCAGCAGTTACTGGGGCCGAGGGAGGACTGAAGCTTTCTTT
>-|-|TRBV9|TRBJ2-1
CASSLTQGGTLNEQFF
TGTGCCAGCAGCTTAACACAGGGTGGGACATTGAATGAGCAGTTCTTC
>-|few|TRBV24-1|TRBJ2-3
CATSDTYTDTQYF
TGTGCCACCAGTGATACCTACACAGATACGCAGTATTTT
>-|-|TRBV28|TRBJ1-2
CASSFGGDNYGYTF
TGTGCCAGCAGTTTCGGGGGGGATAACTATGGCTACACCTTC
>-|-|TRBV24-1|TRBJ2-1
CATSVPTRADQFF
TGTGCCACCAGTGTCCCGACTAGGGCTGACCAGTTCTTC
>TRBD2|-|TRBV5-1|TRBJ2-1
CASSFAVTSGRKVEQFF
TGCGCCAGCAGTTTTGCCGTGACTAGCGGGAGAAAAGTTGAGCAGTTCTTC
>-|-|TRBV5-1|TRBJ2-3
CASSLTGSPDTQYF
TGCGCCAGCAGCTTGACCGGGAGCCCAGATACGCAGTATTTT
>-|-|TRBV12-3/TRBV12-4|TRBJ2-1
CASSTETGSSYNEQFF
TGTGCCAGCAGCACAGAAACGGGGAGCTCCTACAATGAGCAGTTCTTC
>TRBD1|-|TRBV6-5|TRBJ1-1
CASSSDREGTEAFF
TGTGCCAGCAGTTCGGACAGGGAAGGCACTGAAGCTTTCTTT
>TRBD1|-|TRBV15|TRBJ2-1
CATSRDGGTGEFF
TGTGCCACCAGCAGAGATGGGGGGACAGGGGAGTTCTTC
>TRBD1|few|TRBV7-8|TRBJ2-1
CASSLGDRGFF
TGTGCCAGCAGCTTAGGGGACAGGGGCTTCTTC
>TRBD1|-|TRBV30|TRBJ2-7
CAWRRGQSSYEQYF
TGTGCCTGGAGAAGGGGACAGAGCTCCTACGAGCAGTACTTC
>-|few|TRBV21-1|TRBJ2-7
CASSKGEDNISYEQYF
TGTGCCAGCAGCAAAGGGGAGGATAATATCTCCTACGAGCAGTACTTC
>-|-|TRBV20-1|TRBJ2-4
CSAIGQEKNIQYF
TGCAGTGCTATAGGTCAGGAGAAAAACATTCAGTACTTC
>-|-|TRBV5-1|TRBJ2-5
CASSLTVRQETQYF
TGCGCCAGCAGCTTGACGGTTCGGCAAGAGACCCAGTACTTC
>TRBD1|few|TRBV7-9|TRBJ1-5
CASSSGQARNQPQHF
TGTGCCAGCAGCTCGGGACAGGCGCGAAATCAGCCCCAGCATTTT
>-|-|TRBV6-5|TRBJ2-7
CASSYSDSPYEQYF
TGTGCCAGCAGTTACTCGGACAGTCCCTACGAGCAGTACTTC
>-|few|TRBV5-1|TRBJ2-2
CASSLRISGELFF
TGCGCCAGCAGCTTGAGGATATCCGGGGAGCTGTTTTTT
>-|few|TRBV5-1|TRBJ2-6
CASSFITGKSGANVLTF
TGCGCCAGCAGCTTTATCACAGGAAAGTCTGGGGCCAACGTCCTGACTTTC
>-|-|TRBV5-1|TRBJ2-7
CASSLIWAEQYF
TGCGCCAGCAGCTTGATCTGGGCCGAGCAGTACTTC
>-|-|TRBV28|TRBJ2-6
CASRGRDGGANVLTF
TGTGCCAGCAGGGGGCGTGACGGAGGGGCCAACGTCCTGACTTTC
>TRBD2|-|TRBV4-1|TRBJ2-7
CASSHGLAGGYEQYF
TGCGCCAGCAGCCATGGACTAGCGGGAGGTTACGAGCAGTACTTC
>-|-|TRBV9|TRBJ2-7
CASSVAPLGEQYF
TGTGCCAGCAGCGTAGCCCCCCTTGGCGAGCAGTACTTC
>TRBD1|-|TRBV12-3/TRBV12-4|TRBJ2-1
CASVLLPGTGDTDEQFF
TGTGCCAGCGTACTCCTTCCCGGGACAGGGGACACTGATGAGCAGTTCTTC
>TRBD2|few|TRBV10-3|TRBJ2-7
CAISTGTSGIGEQYF
TGTGCCATCAGCACCGGGACTAGCGGGATTGGCGAGCAGTACTTC
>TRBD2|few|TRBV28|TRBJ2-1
CASSFPRTSVEQFF
TGTGCCAGCAGTTTCCCCAGAACTAGCGTTGAGCAGTTCTTC
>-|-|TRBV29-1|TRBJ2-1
CSVAGRTYNEQFF
TGCAGCGTTGCCGGGAGAACCTACAATGAGCAGTTCTTC
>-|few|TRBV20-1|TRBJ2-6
CSVRGPLSRANVLTF
TGCAGTGTCAGGGGTCCCCTATCTCGGGCCAACGTCCTGACTTTC
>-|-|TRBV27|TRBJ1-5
CASSTGAGRYNQPQHF
TGTGCCAGCAGTACGGGGGCAGGACGGTACAATCAGCCCCAGCATTTT
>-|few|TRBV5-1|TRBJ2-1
CASSLLGRNEQFF
TGCGCCAGCAGCTTGTTGGGGCGGAATGAGCAGTTCTTC
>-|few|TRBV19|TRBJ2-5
CASSFGVQEGTQYF
TGTGCCAGTAGTTTTGGCGTGCAGGAGGGGACCCAGTACTTC
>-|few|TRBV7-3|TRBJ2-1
CASSLEANSYNEQFF
TGTGCCAGCAGCTTAGAAGCGAATTCCTACAATGAGCAGTTCTTC
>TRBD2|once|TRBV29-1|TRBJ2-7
CSVGGLAVHEQYF
TGCAGCGTGGGGGGACTAGCGGTCCACGAGCAGTACTTC
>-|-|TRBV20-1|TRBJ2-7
CSADRDPHEQYF
TGCAGTGCTGATCGGGACCCCCACGAGCAGTACTTC
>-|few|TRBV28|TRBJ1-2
CASSLLGANYGYTF
TGTGCCAGCAGTTTATTGGGCGCTAACTATGGCTACACCTTC
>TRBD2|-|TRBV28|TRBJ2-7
CASSPRLAGVSEQYF
TGTGCCAGCAGTCCTCGACTAGCGGGAGTATCCGAGCAGTACTTC
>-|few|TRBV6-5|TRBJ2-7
CASSFSLGYEQYF
TGTGCCAGCAGCTTCTCCCTTGGCTACGAGCAGTACTTC
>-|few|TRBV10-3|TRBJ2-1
CAISEGTLSYNEQFF
TGTGCCATCAGTGAAGGGACTCTTTCCTACAATGAGCAGTTCTTC
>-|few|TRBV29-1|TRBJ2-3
CSFEASGTDTQYF
TGCAGCTTTGAAGCCTCAGGCACAGATACGCAGTATTTT
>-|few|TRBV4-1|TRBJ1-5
CASSDSGGRGRQPQHF
TGCGCCAGCAGCGACTCCGGGGGCAGGGGCCGGCAGCCCCAGCATTTT
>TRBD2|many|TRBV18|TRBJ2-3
CASSPTSGSTDTQYF
TGTGCCAGCAGTCCCACTAGCGGAAGCACAGATACGCAGTATTTT
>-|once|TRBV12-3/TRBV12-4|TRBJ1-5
CASSFAAGPNQPQHF
TGTGCCAGCAGTTTTGCCGCAGGGCCCAATCAGCCCCAGCATTTT
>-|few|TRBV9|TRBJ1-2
CASSPRPGLDNYGYTF
TGTGCCAGCAGCCCGAGACCGGGTCTCGATAACTATGGCTACACCTTC
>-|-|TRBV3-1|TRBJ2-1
CASSLPRSEQFF
TGTGCCAGCAGTCTCCCTCGGAGTGAGCAGTTCTTC
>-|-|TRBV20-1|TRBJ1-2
CSAAPGPRTYGYTF
TGCAGTGCGGCACCGGGACCGAGAACCTATGGCTACACCTTC